This paragraph covers one T cell receptor beta chain sequence. Its matching antigen is unknown. The source of the sample is a study of human T cells and chemical hapten exposure. About the research overall: Diphenylcyclopropenone was applied weekly to patients' scalps across the roughly 23-week study. Findings and limits, study-wide: Positively correlated with patch test score were the counts of PT1 expanded TCRs.

Sample time point: pre-sensitization, week 0. Documented treatment: therapeutic diphenylcyclopropenone sensitization with weekly scalp DPC. Each patch test followed a blood draw. CDR1 and CDR2 (germline): SGHVS, FNYEAQ. The CDR3 runs to 13 residues. Between the trimmed V and J ends, which lost 4 bases and 5 bases, there was a span of 11 bases. Library construction involved attaching unique molecular identifiers to individual cDNA molecules, which allowed quantitative, reproducible TCR counting. A single record per CDR3 protein comes from TCRdb applying MiXCR to the RACE reads. The repertoire consists of about 93,000 distinct CDR3 sequences, with 7.5% to 9.5% occurring once and the leading ten covering 2.6%.

This chain connects TRBV7-6 to TRBJ1-1; D is possibly TRBD1 (5 bases). The source material was whole blood, sampled in connection with sensitization to the hapten diphenylcyclopropenone (DPC). The source is a middle-aged man with alopecia areata. Some clones in this sample may be carry-over from other donors' samples. CDR3 sequence reads: CASSSGGGTEAFF. CDR3 sequence (DNA): TGTGCCAGCAGCTCCGGTGGGGGAACTGAAGCTTTCTTT.